This record concerns one TCR beta chain sequence. The data were obtained in a study of OX40 agonist ivuxolimab in advanced cancers. Profiling relied on immunoSEQ multiplex PCR, and the TCRdb table lists in-frame clones only, not all of them. The table lists roughly 50,000 clones, around 88% of them singletons, with over 1.1% in the top ten. This CDR3 has 16 amino acids. V was pared by 3 bases and J by 0 bases, with 14 bases between. Germline CDR1 MDHEN, CDR2 SYDVKM. The sample here was CD4+ or CD8+ T cells sorted from blood, taken in a trial of the OX40 agonist ivuxolimab. The chain uses TRBV28 and TRBJ1-1, with D possibly TRBD1 on 6 matching bases. The TCR sequence derives from an adult with an advanced solid tumor such as melanoma, head and neck, liver or kidney cancer. CDR3 region: CASSFPQAGVNTEAFF. The CDR3 bases are TGTGCCAGCAGTTTCCCACAGGCAGGGGTGAACACTGAAGCTTTCTTT.